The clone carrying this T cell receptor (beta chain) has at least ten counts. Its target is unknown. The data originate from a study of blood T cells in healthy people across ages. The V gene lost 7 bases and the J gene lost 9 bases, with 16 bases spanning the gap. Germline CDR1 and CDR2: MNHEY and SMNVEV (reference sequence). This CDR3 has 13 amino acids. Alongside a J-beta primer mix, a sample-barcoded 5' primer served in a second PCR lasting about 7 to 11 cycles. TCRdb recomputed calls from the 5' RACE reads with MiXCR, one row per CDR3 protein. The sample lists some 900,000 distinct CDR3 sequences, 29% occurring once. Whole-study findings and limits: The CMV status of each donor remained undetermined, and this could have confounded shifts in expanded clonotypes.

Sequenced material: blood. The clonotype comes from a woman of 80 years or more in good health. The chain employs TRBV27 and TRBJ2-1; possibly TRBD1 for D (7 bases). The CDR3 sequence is CASKEGASSEQFF. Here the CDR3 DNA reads TGTGCCAGCAAGGAGGGGGCCTCGAGTGAGCAGTTCTTC.